Shown below are 9 T cell receptor beta chains from a single sample sequenced in a study of regulatory T cells in long-lasting Graves disease (dated by TCRdb to the early 2020s). Receptor libraries were prepared by multiplex PCR. TCRdb names Illumina HiSeq 4000 as the instrument used. iRepertoire HTBI primers and Arm-PCR amplification of CDR3 regions were used to construct TCR beta libraries. TCRdb reprocessing: public reads trimmed at Q25 with fastp, clones called with MiXCR, in-frame beta chains kept. Each entry merges the rows of one CDR3 protein and shows their most common DNA and genes. The sample table lists about 240,000 distinct CDR3 sequences, 20% to 25% of them with a count of one. The leading ten clones occupy 14% of the sample. Taken with the paper, the label for time point translates to: newly diagnosed GD, antithyroid drugs for less than 3 months. For both TCR sequencing and RNA sequencing, RNA was extracted from PBMCs using TRIzol.

The sample consisted of peripheral blood mononuclear cells (PBMCs), taken at new diagnosis, from a patient treated with antithyroid drugs. The source of these receptors is a female donor with Graves disease.

The sample holds many counts of this clonotype. The chain uses TRBV5-1 and TRBJ2-7; 8 bases align to TRBD2. The CDR3 is 15 residues long. The germline gives CDR1 SGHRS, CDR2 YFSETQ. The J segment lost 5 bases and the V segment lost 8 bases, leaving 15 bases of the junction unmatched. CDR3 in DNA: TGCGCCAGTAGCGTCCGGACGGGAGGGCTCCACGAGCAGTACTTC. It specifies CASSVRTGGLHEQYF. Looking up the rest from reference TRBV5-1 and TRBJ2-7 gives the full variable domain: KAGVTQTPRYLIKTRGQQVTLSCSPISGHRSVSWYQQTPGQGLQFLFEYFSETQRNKGNFPGRFSGRQFSNSRSEMNVSTLELGDSALYLCASSVRTGGLHEQYFGPGTRLTVT.

This clonotype occurred a few times. This sequence joins TRBV2 and TRBJ1-4, with 9 bases identical to TRBD1. CDR3 length: 13 amino acids. Per the germline V gene, CDR1 is SNHLY and CDR2 is FYNNEI. Trimming at V came to 6 bases and at J to 7 bases, leaving 3 bases not matched to a gene. For the CDR3, the DNA is TGTGCCAGCAGGGGACAGGGCGGTGAAAAACTGTTTTTT. Its translation is CASRGQGGEKLFF.

This clonotype was detected many times. The V call is TRBV12-3 or TRBV12-4, the J call TRBJ2-3; the D is unclear. The CDR3 runs to 12 residues. Trimming removed 6 bases at V and 4 bases at J, with 8 bases between. This chain's CDR3 is CASSKYSDTQYF. DNA for the CDR3: TGTGCCAGCAGCAAATATTCAGATACGCAGTATTTT.

This clonotype was seen at least ten times. The chain is built from TRBV20-1 and TRBJ2-2; 10 nucleotides line up with TRBD2. The germline CDR1 and CDR2 sequences are DFQATT and SNEGSKA (reference sequence). This CDR3 has 17 residues. Unmatched junction bases numbered 8, after V lost 3 bases and J lost 1 base. The CDR3 loop is CSARGLAGGGNTGELFF. The CDR3 nucleotides read TGCAGTGCTAGGGGATTAGCGGGAGGTGGGAACACCGGGGAGCTGTTTTTT.

A few counts support this clonotype. The chain couples TRBV6-2 or TRBV6-3 to TRBJ2-1; D uncertain. CDR1 is MNHEY, CDR2 SVGEGT, per germline. The CDR3 has 14 residues. The V end was cut by 2 bases, the J end by 3 bases, with 8 bases between. The DNA for the CDR3 is TGTGCCAGCAGTTACCCTGGCAGCTACAATGAGCAGTTCTTC. This encodes CASSYPGSYNEQFF.

This clonotype was seen ten or more times. The chain combines TRBV12-3 or TRBV12-4 with TRBJ2-1; 14 bases agree with TRBD2. The CDR3 covers 14 residues. Trimming cost V 5 bases and J 12 bases; bases outside gene matches: 6. The CDR3 sequence is CASSPGTSGGRQFF. As DNA, the CDR3 is TGTGCCAGCAGTCCCGGGACTAGCGGGGGCCGGCAGTTCTTC.

This CDR3 reads CASKTLGQETQYF. CDR3 sequence (DNA): TGTGCCAGCAAGACGTTGGGGCAAGAGACCCAGTACTTC. J is TRBJ2-5 and V is TRBV19; no clear D gene. CDR3 length: 13 residues. Trimming removed 9 bases from V and 2 bases from J, with 13 bases in between. The germline V gene has CDR1 LNHDA and CDR2 SQIVND (reference sequence).

This clonotype was recorded at least ten times. The V gene is TRBV10-2, the J gene TRBJ1-1; D is possibly TRBD1 (6 bases). Germline-derived CDR1 and CDR2 are WSHSY and SAAADI. Deletions cut 2 bases from V and 6 bases from J, with 10 bases between. This CDR3 comprises 13 residues. The CDR3 DNA follows: TGCGCCAGCAGTGAGGCGGGGGCGGCTGAAGCTTTCTTT. Protein product: CASSEAGAAEAFF.

This clonotype was recorded at least ten times. The V call is TRBV11-2, the J call TRBJ1-1, with a weak D call TRBD1 (5 bases). Germline V gene lookup returns CDR1 SGHAT and CDR2 FQNNGV. The germline V and J ends were trimmed by 2 bases and 5 bases, with 12 bases remaining between them. CDR3 length: 14 residues. CDR3 region: CASSLRVWGTEAFF. In DNA form, the CDR3 reads TGTGCCAGCAGCTTAAGGGTTTGGGGGACTGAAGCTTTCTTT.